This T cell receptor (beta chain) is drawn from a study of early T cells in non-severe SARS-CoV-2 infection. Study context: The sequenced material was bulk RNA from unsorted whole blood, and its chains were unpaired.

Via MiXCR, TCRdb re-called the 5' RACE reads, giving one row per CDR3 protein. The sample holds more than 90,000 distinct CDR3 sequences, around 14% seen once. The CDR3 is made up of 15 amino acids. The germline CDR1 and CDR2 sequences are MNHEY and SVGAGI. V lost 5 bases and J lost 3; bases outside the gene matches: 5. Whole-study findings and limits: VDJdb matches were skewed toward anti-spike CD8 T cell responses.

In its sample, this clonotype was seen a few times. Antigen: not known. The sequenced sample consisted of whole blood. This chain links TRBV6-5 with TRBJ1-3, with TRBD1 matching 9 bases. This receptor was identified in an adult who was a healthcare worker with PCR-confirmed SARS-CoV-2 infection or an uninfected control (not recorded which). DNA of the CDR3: TGTGCCAGCAGTCGTACAGGGGGCGGTGGAAACACCATATATTTT. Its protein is CASSRTGGGGNTIYF.